The entry below gives a single T cell receptor beta chain sequence along with its context. The data originate from a study of blood T cell repertoires in COVID-19. Study-level information: Samples taken during acute and convalescent COVID-19 were collected in the United States, Italy and Spain. T cells, B-cell-depleted T cells, or PBMCs supplied cDNA or gDNA.

This CDR3 is 16 amino acids long. With V trimmed by 6 bases and J by 1 base, 12 bases remained unmatched. Germline-derived CDR1 and CDR2 are LNHDA and SQIVND (reference sequence). Per the original methods: The authors estimated nucleated cell counts from reference gene primer amplification. The data were produced by immunoSEQ multiplex PCR, yet TCRdb's version contains in-frame clones alone and is incomplete. The D gene and trimming were derived from the DNA, and the V and J assignments and clone size from that table. The data show tens of thousands of clones, around 80% seen once. This receptor was taken from an elderly man with active or convalescent COVID-19. The sequenced sample was peripheral blood. The chain combines TRBV19 with TRBJ2-7, with 7 nucleotides matching TRBD1. The CDR3: CASSDRDRSFSYEQYF. The DNA of the CDR3 is TGTGCCAGTAGCGACCGGGACAGAAGTTTTTCCTACGAGCAGTACTTC.